A single sample gave rise to the 26 T cell receptor beta chains below, sequenced in a study of shared clonotypes between healthy human individuals (dated by TCRdb to the early 2020s). To prepare the library, the immunoSEQ multiplex PCR assay was applied. The clones in this table, taken by TCRdb from immuneACCESS, are in-frame only. Not every clone is retained; where verified, under half of the shortfall comes from an unresolved V gene, and the cause of the rest is unknown. The sample table shows some 2,000,000 clones, and 95% are seen once. Around 0.13% of the sample rests with the top ten. The sample was naive CD4+ T cells sorted from blood. The label giving this sample's cell subset or site can be read as: CD45RA+ positively selected. The receptor source for this set is a man younger than 35 in good health.

The V and J genes are TRBV5-4 and TRBJ1-2; 9 positions match TRBD1. This CDR3 is 14 amino acids long. With V trimmed by 3 bases and J by 7 bases, 7 bases remained unmatched. Germline values: CDR1 SGHNT, CDR2 YYREEE (reference sequence). The CDR3 region has the DNA TGTGCCAGCAGCTCTCCGGGACAGGGAAGTGGCTACACCTTC. Translated, it gives CASSSPGQGSGYTF.

This chain connects TRBV9 to TRBJ1-3, with no clear D. The length of the CDR3 is 15 residues. Looked up from germline, CDR1 is SGDLS and CDR2 is YYNGEE. The germline V and J ends were trimmed by 0 bases and 0 bases, with 7 bases remaining between them. The CDR3 sequence: CASSVDTDSGNTIYF. The CDR3 coding sequence is TGTGCCAGCAGCGTAGATACAGACTCTGGAAACACCATATATTTT.

Remarks on this clone: A clone one base away is much larger, so this may be a read error. The chain uses TRBV11-2 and TRBJ2-2; D remains unclear. This CDR3 is 12 amino acids long. Germline-derived CDR1 and CDR2 are SGHAT and FQNNGV. V was pared by 2 bases and J by 4 bases, with 2 bases between. The CDR3 DNA reads TGTGCCAGCAGCTTAATCACCGGGGAGCTGTTTTTT. Translating gives CASSLITGELFF. The entire variable domain, with the rest obtained from reference TRBV11-2 and TRBJ2-2, is as follows: EAGVAQSPRYKIIEKRQSVAFWCNPISGHATLYWYQQILGQGPKLLIQFQNNGVVDDSQLPKDRFSAERLKGVDSTLKIQPAKLEDSAVYLCASSLITGELFFGEGSRLTVL.

The rearrangement links TRBV30 to TRBJ1-5, with D tentatively TRBD1 (5 bases). Per germline, CDR1 GTSNPN and CDR2 SVGIG (reference sequence). V shed 2 bases and J shed 5 bases, with 10 bases lying between them. The CDR3 runs 13 residues. CDR3 protein: CAWSPGTYQPQHF. CDR3 coding DNA: TGTGCCTGGAGTCCGGGGACTTATCAGCCCCAGCATTTT.

The CDR3 DNA reads as TGTGCCAGCAGTGCAATAGCGGGAGTGAATACGCAGTATTTT. This sequence encodes CASSAIAGVNTQYF. The chain recombines TRBV25-1 with TRBJ2-3, with 9 bases identical to TRBD2. The V and J ends lost 4 bases and 7 bases, in that order; junction bases with no gene match: 6. The germline V gene encodes CDR1 MGHDK and CDR2 SYGVNS. This CDR3 contains 14 residues.

V gene TRBV7-9 combines with J gene TRBJ1-3; 8 bases fit TRBD1. CDR1 and CDR2 from the germline V gene are SEHNR and FQNEAQ (reference sequence). V shed 5 bases and J 15 bases; nucleotides not matched to a gene: 6. The CDR3 runs to 11 residues. The CDR3 nucleotides read TGTGCCAGCAGCCTCCGGGACAGGACATATTTT. Its protein is CASSLRDRTYF.

The chain carries TRBV7-2 and TRBJ2-7; 10 positions match TRBD1. J gave up 7 bases and V 4 bases, and 7 bases lay outside the gene matches. Germline CDR1 and CDR2: SGHTA and FQGNSA. CDR3 length equals 14 residues. The CDR3 here is CASSSWTGGPEQYF. Here the CDR3 DNA reads TGTGCCAGCAGCTCCTGGACAGGGGGGCCGGAGCAGTACTTC. Variable domain in full (rest from reference TRBV7-2 and TRBJ2-7): GAGVSQSPSNKVTEKGKDVELRCDPISGHTALYWYRQSLGQGLEFLIYFQGNSAPDKSGLPSDRFSAERTGGSVSTLTIQRTQQEDSAVYLCASSSWTGGPEQYFGPGTRLTVT.

Worth noting for this clone: The same CDR3 can be traced to other DNA sequences in this sample. V usage is TRBV7-9 and J usage is TRBJ2-7, with 11 bases matching TRBD2. V lost 1 base to trimming and J lost 0 bases; unmatched junction nucleotides: 2. The CDR3 sequence is 16 residues long. Germline V gene sequence: CDR1 SEHNR, CDR2 FQNEAQ (reference sequence). The CDR3: CASSLGLAGSSYEQYF. The DNA of the CDR3 is TGTGCCAGCAGCTTAGGACTAGCGGGAAGCTCCTACGAGCAGTACTTC. Filled out from reference TRBV7-9 and TRBJ2-7, the complete variable domain reads DTGVSQNPRHKITKRGQNVTFRCDPISEHNRLYWYRQTLGQGPEFLTYFQNEAQLEKSRLLSDRFSAERPKGSFSTLEIQRTEQGDSAMYLCASSLGLAGSSYEQYFGPGTRLTVT.

The chain employs TRBV5-1 and TRBJ1-2; 10 bases align to TRBD1. This CDR3 region has 15 residues. Germline V lookup: CDR1 SGHRS, CDR2 YFSETQ. V lost 1 base and J lost 6; bases outside the gene matches: 6. Here the CDR3 DNA reads TGCGCCAGCAGCTTGACCGGGACAGGGGTGGATGGCTACACCTTC. Protein product: CASSLTGTGVDGYTF.

The rearrangement uses TRBV15 and TRBJ2-2; D is undetermined. The germline V gene encodes CDR1 LNHNV and CDR2 YYDKDF (reference sequence). V lost 0 bases and J lost 1, with 12 bases in between. This CDR3 has 17 amino acids. The DNA for the CDR3 is TGTGCCACCAGCAGAGATCGAGGTTCAAGGAACACCGGGGAGCTGTTTTTT. It encodes CATSRDRGSRNTGELFF.

The chain recombines TRBV10-3 with TRBJ2-5; the match to TRBD2 covers 10 bases. CDR1 ENHRY and CDR2 SYGVKD come from the germline V gene. This CDR3 region has 14 residues. J lost 2 bases, V lost 8 bases, and 5 bases had no gene match. This CDR3 is CAIGTSGVQETQYF. The CDR3 DNA follows: TGTGCCATCGGAACTAGCGGGGTGCAAGAGACCCAGTACTTC.

This chain joins TRBV6-6 and TRBJ1-2; D not resolved. The V gene's germline CDR1 is MNHNY and CDR2 SVGAGI (reference sequence). The CDR3 sequence is 13 residues long. Deletions cut 0 bases from V and 10 bases from J, with 12 bases between. CDR3 amino acids: CASSYSGRRDYTF. The CDR3 DNA reads TGTGCCAGCAGTTACTCGGGCAGGCGGGACTACACCTTC.

V usage is TRBV28 and J usage is TRBJ1-5; D not resolved. Germline assignment: CDR1 MDHEN and CDR2 SYDVKM. The CDR3 consists of 13 residues. V lost 7 bases, J lost 4 bases, and 11 bases lay in between. CDR3 nucleotide sequence: TGTGCCAGCATTTTTGGTCCAAATCAGCCCCAGCATTTT. Translated: CASIFGPNQPQHF.

On this clone: With a much larger clone just one base away, this may be a read error. Additional DNA sequences in this sample encode the identical CDR3. The genes are TRBV11-2 and TRBJ2-5; no reliable D call. The germline V and J ends were trimmed by 5 bases and 3 bases, with 4 bases remaining between them. The CDR3 is 11 amino acids. The germline V gene encodes CDR1 SGHAT and CDR2 FQNNGV. In DNA, the CDR3 is TGTGCCAGCAGCCGAAAAGAGACCCAGTACTTC. Its translation: CASSRKETQYF.

This chain links TRBV30 with TRBJ1-2; D gene uncertain. CDR3 length equals 13 residues. Germline CDR1 is GTSNPN and CDR2 is SVGIG (reference sequence). Trimming pared 0 bases from V and 8 bases from J, leaving 13 bases between. The CDR3 DNA reads as TGTGCCTGGAGTGTAGCCGGCGTGAGGGGCTACACCTTC. Translation: CAWSVAGVRGYTF. Full variable domain (missing parts from reference TRBV30 and TRBJ1-2): SQTIHQWPATLVQPVGSPLSLECTVEGTSNPNLYWYRQAAGRGLQLLFYSVGIGQISSEVPQNLSASRPQDRQFILSSKKLLLSDSGFYLCAWSVAGVRGYTFGSGTRLTVV.

Remarks on this clone: Distinct nucleotide sequences in the sample also encode this CDR3. The V call is TRBV20-1, the J call TRBJ2-1, with a possible D match to TRBD1 (6 bases). The ends were cut back, 6 bases at V and 7 bases at J, with 10 bases in the middle. The V gene's germline CDR1 is DFQATT and CDR2 SNEGSKA (reference sequence). CDR3 length: 11 amino acids. In DNA, the CDR3 is TGCAGTGCAACTAGGGGGAATGAGCAGTTCTTC. Translated, it gives CSATRGNEQFF.

CDR3: CATSRDLGISYEQYF. CDR3 sequence (DNA): TGTGCCACCAGCAGAGATCTAGGGATCTCCTACGAGCAGTACTTC. The gene calls are TRBV15 and TRBJ2-7; no clear D gene. V lost 0 bases to trimming and J lost 0 bases, with 9 bases between them. Germline V gives CDR1 LNHNV, CDR2 YYDKDF (reference sequence). The CDR3 runs 15 residues.

Here the CDR3 DNA reads TGTGCCAGCAGTGAAGGGACGCCCGGATGGGGCTACACCTTC. This sequence encodes CASSEGTPGWGYTF. V gene TRBV6-1 combines with J gene TRBJ1-2; unclear D gene. V was clipped by 1 base and J by 8 bases, with 14 bases between them. The CDR3 length is 14 residues. Germline V gene data show CDR1 as MNHNS and CDR2 as SASEGT.

The V gene is TRBV5-1, the J gene TRBJ1-6; TRBD1 might be the D (6 bases). The CDR3 is 15 residues long. Germline CDR1 and CDR2: SGHRS and YFSETQ. V dropped 4 bases and J dropped 7 bases, with 15 bases sitting between them. CDR3 nucleotide sequence: TGCGCCAGCAGCGTGCAGGACAGCAACAATTCACCCCTCCACTTT. This sequence encodes CASSVQDSNNSPLHF.

The CDR3 DNA sequence: TGTGCCAGCAGCGTAGAGTCGGGAAGTACCTACGAGCAGTACTTC. As protein: CASSVESGSTYEQYF. J is TRBJ2-7 and V is TRBV9; tentatively, D is TRBD2 (5 bases). This CDR3 spans 15 amino acids. The ends were cut back, 0 bases at V and 2 bases at J, with 12 bases in the middle. CDR1 SGDLS and CDR2 YYNGEE come from the germline V gene. The full variable domain, in which reference TRBV9 and TRBJ2-7 provide the parts outside the CDR3, is DSGVTQTPKHLITATGQRVTLRCSPRSGDLSVYWYQQSLDQGLQFLIQYYNGEERAKGNILERFSAQQFPDLHSELNLSSLELGDSALYFCASSVESGSTYEQYFGPGTRLTVT.

The rearrangement links TRBV4-3 to TRBJ1-2; D uncertain. Germline loops: CDR1 LGHNA, CDR2 YSLEER. Trimming took 0 bases from V and 8 from J, leaving 10 bases between them. The CDR3 is 13 amino acids. CDR3 sequence reads: CASSQEVSWGYTF. The CDR3 nucleotides read TGCGCCAGCAGCCAAGAGGTTTCGTGGGGCTACACCTTC.

The rearrangement joins TRBV7-2 to TRBJ2-7; 7 bases match TRBD1. The CDR3 is 14 amino acids. The germline V gene encodes CDR1 SGHTA and CDR2 FQGNSA. V was pared by 1 base and J by 3 bases, with 3 bases of the junction left unmatched. The CDR3 loop is CASSLVRQGYEQYF. The CDR3 DNA reads TGTGCCAGCAGCTTAGTCAGACAGGGCTACGAGCAGTACTTC.

The chain combines TRBV30 with TRBJ2-3, with D uncertain. Germline assignment: CDR1 GTSNPN and CDR2 SVGIG (reference sequence). CDR3 length equals 12 residues. The germline V and J ends were trimmed by 7 bases and 6 bases, with 14 bases remaining between them. CDR3 coding DNA: TGTGCCTTCACTGCCCTTAGGGATACGCAGTATTTT. Protein: CAFTALRDTQYF.

The chain couples TRBV5-4 to TRBJ2-7; a possible D gene is TRBD1 (6 bases). The CDR3 has 15 amino acids. Germline-derived CDR1 and CDR2 are SGHNT and YYREEE (reference sequence). Between the trimmed V and J ends, which lost 4 bases and 4 bases, there was a span of 18 bases. The CDR3 DNA is TGTGCCAGCAGCCGGACAGTCGGGCTTTTTTACGAGCAGTACTTC. Its translation is CASSRTVGLFYEQYF.

This CDR3 reads CASSSQKGSTIYF. In DNA, the CDR3 is TGCGCCAGCAGTAGCCAGAAAGGGAGCACCATATATTTT. This sequence joins TRBV10-1 and TRBJ1-3; D not resolved. CDR1 is WNHNN, CDR2 SYGVQD, per germline (reference sequence). The length of the CDR3 is 13 residues. V lost 5 bases to trimming and J lost 9 bases, with 14 bases between them.

The genes are TRBV28 and TRBJ1-2; tentatively, D is TRBD1 (5 bases). This CDR3 is built from 15 residues. Germline V gene data show CDR1 as MDHEN and CDR2 as SYDVKM. Trimming removed 4 bases from V and 7 bases from J, with 19 bases in between. In DNA, the CDR3 is TGTGCCAGCAGTTCTCCAGGGTCGTTACGGAGTGGCTACACCTTC. Amino acids: CASSSPGSLRSGYTF.